The clone carrying this TCR beta chain was found a few times. Its antigen is still unknown. This entry is derived from a study of beta chain features in type 1 diabetes. cDNA synthesis used the whole RNA isolate, giving expressed TCRB sequences. Data came from immunoSEQ multiplex PCR; TCRdb stores just in-frame clones and leaves some out. The repertoire consists of 300,000 to 350,000 clones, with around 9.7% occurring once and the leading ten covering 0.9% to 1.1%. Study outcomes and limitations: Moderate yet significant TCRB CDR3 shortening was seen in Type 1 diabetes patients in all four CD4+ subsets.

The CDR3 is 11 amino acids. The V end was cut by 4 bases, the J end by 6 bases, with 7 bases between. The germline gives CDR1 SNHLY, CDR2 FYNNEI. Sequenced material: central memory CD4+ T cells from blood. The chain uses TRBV2 and TRBJ2-7; D remains ambiguous. The TCR was taken from a man between 25 and 39 years old with type 1 diabetes. The CDR3 DNA is TGTGCCAGCAGTGTCCAGGCCGAGCAGTACTTC. Protein sequence: CASSVQAEQYF.